The subject of this entry is one TCR beta chain. Antigen specificity is unknown. The data belong to a study of cytomegalovirus exposure and HLA in healthy donors. Primers: 60 Vbeta forward and 13 Jbeta reverse. Generated by immunoSEQ multiplex PCR, the TCRdb table keeps only in-frame clones and is missing some. The profile shows 150,000 to 200,000 clones, approximately 84% of them singletons. Points from the study as a whole: Beyond CMV serostatus, there was no information to go on about immune exposure.

The CDR3 spans 16 residues. Trimming cost V 6 bases and J 0 bases, with 14 bases left between them. The germline CDR1 and CDR2 sequences are LNHDA and SQIVND (reference sequence). The gene calls are TRBV19 and TRBJ1-4, with a weak D call TRBD1 (6 bases). The sample taken for sequencing was PBMCs. This clonotype was sampled from a girl aged 10-17 years in good health and CMV-seropositive. CDR3 protein: CASSPGTTATNEKLFF. For the CDR3, the DNA is TGTGCCAGTAGCCCCGGGACAACGGCAACTAATGAAAAACTGTTTTTT.